These 31 T cell receptor beta chains originate from one sample sequenced in a study of glioma-infiltrating T cells after dendritic cell vaccination. Time point reported: after dendritic cell vaccination, including at tumor progression/relapse. Profiled with immunoSEQ multiplex PCR; TCRdb holds only in-frame clones, not every one. The table shows about 65,000 clones, with roughly 86% occurring only once. Sequenced here: blood, sampled after dendritic cell vaccination. These receptors all come from a human donor with glioblastoma.

The chain is built from TRBV5-4 and TRBJ2-2; D call uncertain. Germline V gene data show CDR1 as SGHNT and CDR2 as YYREEE (reference sequence). V lost 1 base to trimming and J lost 1 base, with 5 bases between them. This CDR3 has 14 amino acids. This CDR3 is CASSLNKNTGELFF. CDR3 bases: TGTGCCAGCAGCTTGAACAAGAACACCGGGGAGCTGTTTTTT.

V gene TRBV19 combines with J gene TRBJ1-5; no clear D gene. Germline CDR1 reads LNHDA; CDR2 reads SQIVND (reference sequence). CDR3 length equals 15 residues. V gave up 0 bases and J gave up 1 base, with 7 bases separating them. The CDR3 loop reads CASSIDGGSNQPQHF. CDR3 nucleotides: TGTGCCAGTAGTATAGACGGAGGGAGCAATCAGCCCCAGCATTTT.

The chain is built from TRBV19 and TRBJ2-1; D not resolved. Trimming removed 1 base from V and 5 bases from J, with 6 bases in between. The CDR3 totals 13 residues. Germline values: CDR1 LNHDA, CDR2 SQIVND (reference sequence). CDR3 region: CASSIGANNEQFF. In nucleotides, the CDR3 is TGTGCCAGTAGTATAGGAGCCAACAATGAGCAGTTCTTC.

The gene calls are TRBV29-1 and TRBJ1-5, with D tentatively TRBD1 (6 bases). Trimming cost V 4 bases and J 3 bases, with 16 bases left between them. This CDR3 comprises 15 residues. Germline CDR1 SQVTM, CDR2 ANQGSEA. As DNA, the CDR3 is TGCAGCGTTGGTTGGTCCAGGGGTGCCAATCAGCCCCAGCATTTT. This translates into CSVGWSRGANQPQHF.

The chain uses TRBV7-8 and TRBJ2-2, with TRBD1 identical over 8 bases. Per germline, CDR1 SGHVS and CDR2 FQNEAQ. J was trimmed by 4 bases and V by 8 bases; bases with no gene match: 6. CDR3 length: 14 amino acids. In DNA form, the CDR3 reads TGTGCCAGCGTCAGGGGGCGCCTCACCGGGGAGCTGTTTTTT. This gives the protein CASVRGRLTGELFF.

The genes are TRBV5-1 and TRBJ2-2, with 7 bases aligning to TRBD1. Germline values: CDR1 SGHRS, CDR2 YFSETQ. This CDR3 comprises 15 residues. V lost 7 bases, J lost 3 bases, and 9 bases stayed unmatched. In DNA, the CDR3 is TGCGCCAGCGCAACCACAGGGGTTTACACCGGGGAGCTGTTTTTT. Its protein is CASATTGVYTGELFF.

In its sample, this clone was seen once. The chain links TRBV7-9 to TRBJ2-1; 11 nucleotides align to TRBD2. V dropped 2 bases and J dropped 0; count of bases not matched to a gene: 6. The CDR3 covers 18 residues. CDR1 and CDR2 (germline): SEHNR, FQNEAQ (reference sequence). Here the CDR3 DNA reads TGTGCCAGCAGCTTAAGACTAGCGGGGATCAGCTCCTACAATGAGCAGTTCTTC. As protein: CASSLRLAGISSYNEQFF.

This clone was detected a few times. This chain uses TRBV13 with TRBJ1-2, with 12 bases identical to TRBD1. Germline CDR1 is PRHDT and CDR2 is FYEKMQ (reference sequence). The V gene end was trimmed by 5 bases and the J gene end by 7 bases; junction bases not matched to a gene: 11. The CDR3 extends over 16 amino acids. The CDR3 reads CASSQNSGTGGFGYTF. The CDR3 bases are TGTGCCAGCAGCCAAAATTCCGGGACAGGGGGCTTTGGCTACACCTTC.

This clone was picked up one time. The CDR3 nucleotides read TGTGCCAGCAGCCTCGGGACTACTCACAATGAGCAGTTCTTC. It specifies CASSLGTTHNEQFF. The chain couples TRBV7-3 to TRBJ2-1; 7 positions agree with TRBD2. Per germline, CDR1 SGHTA and CDR2 FQGTGA. This CDR3 has 14 residues. The J segment lost 5 bases and the V segment lost 5 bases, leaving 6 bases of the junction unmatched.

V usage is TRBV30 and J usage is TRBJ2-7, with D unresolved. V lost 1 base and J 2 bases, leaving 9 bases between the germline ends. The CDR3 consists of 13 residues. Germline CDR1 and CDR2: GTSNPN and SVGIG (reference sequence). Written as DNA, the CDR3 is TGTGCCTGGAGTGGAAGCTTCCCCTACGAGCAGTACTTC. This encodes CAWSGSFPYEQYF.

In DNA form, the CDR3 reads TGTGCCAGCAGCCCCCAACCCCCAGGAGGGATTTCACCCCTCCACTTT. The encoded protein is CASSPQPPGGISPLHF. The V call is TRBV7-2, the J call TRBJ1-6; D is ambiguous. V lost 5 bases and J 9 bases, leaving 20 bases between the germline ends. CDR1 and CDR2 from the germline V gene are SGHTA and FQGNSA. This CDR3 is built from 16 residues.

V is TRBV19 and J is TRBJ1-1; TRBD1 matches at 8 bases. Germline CDR1 reads LNHDA; CDR2 reads SQIVND (reference sequence). Trimming took 3 bases from V and 6 from J; bases not matched to a gene: 9. This CDR3 has 15 residues. The CDR3 nucleotides are TGTGCCAGTAGTATTGTAGGACAGGGAATCGCTGAAGCTTTCTTT. Its protein is CASSIVGQGIAEAFF.

V gene TRBV11-2 combines with J gene TRBJ1-3, with D possibly being TRBD1 (5 bases). The CDR3 runs 14 residues. Germline V lookup: CDR1 SGHAT, CDR2 FQNNGV. The V gene lost 1 base and the J gene lost 3 bases, with 7 bases spanning the gap. The CDR3 protein is CASSLGGIGNTIYF. The CDR3 nucleotides read TGTGCCAGCAGCTTAGGGGGCATTGGAAACACCATATATTTT. Full variable domain (remainder filled in from reference TRBV11-2 and TRBJ1-3): EAGVAQSPRYKIIEKRQSVAFWCNPISGHATLYWYQQILGQGPKLLIQFQNNGVVDDSQLPKDRFSAERLKGVDSTLKIQPAKLEDSAVYLCASSLGGIGNTIYFGEGSWLTVV.

The chain uses TRBV7-2 and TRBJ1-3; D unclear. The ends were cut back, 1 base at V and 0 bases at J, with 19 bases in the middle. Per the germline V gene, CDR1 is SGHTA and CDR2 is FQGNSA. The CDR3 is 19 residues long. The CDR3 spells CASSLVLGGSVSSGNTIYF. In nucleotides, the CDR3 is TGTGCCAGCAGCTTAGTTTTAGGCGGGTCGGTGAGCTCTGGAAACACCATATATTTT. The complete variable domain, with remaining parts taken from reference TRBV7-2 and TRBJ1-3, reads GAGVSQSPSNKVTEKGKDVELRCDPISGHTALYWYRQSLGQGLEFLIYFQGNSAPDKSGLPSDRFSAERTGGSVSTLTIQRTQQEDSAVYLCASSLVLGGSVSSGNTIYFGEGSWLTVV.

The V call is TRBV15, the J call TRBJ2-1, with TRBD2 as a possible D gene (5 bases). This CDR3 is built from 17 residues. V lost 0 bases and J 5 bases, leaving 17 bases between the germline ends. CDR1 is LNHNV and CDR2 is YYDKDF in the germline V gene (reference sequence). The DNA for the CDR3 is TGTGCCACCAGCAGAGATTTCCGGACTGTCAGAAACAATGAGCAGTTCTTC. It translates to CATSRDFRTVRNNEQFF.

The chain joins TRBV11-2 to TRBJ1-4; 9 bases are shared with TRBD1. In germline, CDR1 is SGHAT, CDR2 FQNNGV. The CDR3 spans 15 residues. The junction had 4 bases not matched to a gene; V was cut back by 0 bases and J by 8 bases. For the CDR3, the DNA is TGTGCCAGCAGCTTAGAAACAGGGGGCTTAGAAAAACTGTTTTTT. This translates into CASSLETGGLEKLFF.

The chain is built from TRBV5-6 and TRBJ1-5; the D gene is possibly TRBD1 (5 bases). Germline CDR1 SGHDT, CDR2 YYEEEE. CDR3 length: 16 amino acids. The ends were cut back, 4 bases at V and 3 bases at J, with 17 bases in the middle. The CDR3 is CASSHYTTVINQPQHF. DNA of the CDR3: TGTGCCAGCAGCCATTACACGACAGTCATCAATCAGCCCCAGCATTTT. Supplemented by reference TRBV5-6 and TRBJ1-5, the full variable domain reads DAGVTQSPTHLIKTRGQQVTLRCSPKSGHDTVSWYQQALGQGPQFIFQYYEEEERQRGNFPDRFSGHQFPNYSSELNVNALLLGDSALYLCASSHYTTVINQPQHFGDGTRLSIL.

The chain recombines TRBV7-2 with TRBJ2-1, with D possibly being TRBD2 (5 bases). Deletions cut 5 bases from V and 7 bases from J, with 15 bases between. Germline V gene lookup returns CDR1 SGHTA and CDR2 FQGNSA. The CDR3 spans 14 residues. CDR3 amino acids: CASSQRWGENEQFF. DNA of the CDR3: TGTGCCAGCAGCCAGAGATGGGGAGAGAATGAGCAGTTCTTC.

The V gene is TRBV10-3, the J gene TRBJ2-1, with 11 bases aligning to TRBD1. Germline CDR1 and CDR2: ENHRY and SYGVKD. V lost 0 bases to trimming and J lost 7 bases; unmatched junction nucleotides: 5. This CDR3 is built from 16 residues. CDR3 coding DNA: TGTGCCATCAGTGAGTCGTCCGGGACAGGGGGGAATGAGCAGTTCTTC. Protein: CAISESSGTGGNEQFF.

V is TRBV5-1 and J is TRBJ2-1, with TRBD2 matching over 8 bases. The CDR3 sequence is 14 residues long. The germline V gene encodes CDR1 SGHRS and CDR2 YFSETQ. Trimming removed 4 bases from V and 7 bases from J; junction bases left unmatched: 7. The CDR3, as DNA: TGCGCCAGCAGCCATCCGGGACTAGGGAATGAGCAGTTCTTC. It translates to CASSHPGLGNEQFF.

The genes are TRBV5-1 and TRBJ2-3; 14 nucleotides align to TRBD2. The V and J ends lost 4 bases and 0 bases, in that order; junction bases with no gene match: 7. Per germline, CDR1 SGHRS and CDR2 YFSETQ. CDR3 size: 18 residues. The chain's CDR3 is CASSTGLAGGTSTDTQYF. The DNA for the CDR3 is TGCGCCAGCAGCACCGGACTAGCGGGGGGAACTAGCACAGATACGCAGTATTTT.

The CDR3 here is CASSFTGSPERNTEAFF. Written as DNA, the CDR3 is TGCGCCAGCAGCTTTACCGGGTCTCCCGAAAGGAACACTGAAGCTTTCTTT. The gene calls are TRBV5-1 and TRBJ1-1; D ambiguous. The germline gives CDR1 SGHRS, CDR2 YFSETQ. This CDR3 has 17 residues. Trimming left V 2 bases short and J 1 base short, with 18 bases between.

The rearrangement links TRBV6-5 to TRBJ1-1, with D possibly being TRBD1 (5 bases). Trimming removed 7 bases from V and 4 bases from J, with 13 bases in between. The CDR3 sequence is 13 residues long. Per the germline V gene, CDR1 is MNHEY and CDR2 is SVGAGI. CDR3 amino acids: CASKNAQGTEAFF. The CDR3 region has the DNA TGTGCCAGCAAGAATGCTCAGGGCACTGAAGCTTTCTTT.

This clone was picked up one time. The gene calls are TRBV19 and TRBJ2-3; possible D gene TRBD1, 5 bases. Deletions cut 11 bases from V and 1 base from J, with 16 bases between. Germline lookup yields CDR1 LNHDA and CDR2 SQIVND (reference sequence). CDR3 length: 14 amino acids. The CDR3 sequence: CASTKGFGTDTQYF. DNA of the CDR3: TGTGCCTCCACCAAGGGGTTCGGCACAGATACGCAGTATTTT.

The rearrangement joins TRBV7-3 to TRBJ1-1; 10 bases are a match to TRBD1. Germline lookup yields CDR1 SGHTA and CDR2 FQGTGA. The CDR3 runs 13 residues. Losses at the gene ends were 8 bases for V and 4 bases for J; bases not matched to a gene: 4. This chain's CDR3 is CASGQGVATEAFF. The DNA of the CDR3 is TGTGCCAGCGGACAGGGGGTTGCCACTGAAGCTTTCTTT.

This chain uses TRBV27 with TRBJ1-4, with a possible D match to TRBD1 (5 bases). This CDR3 spans 13 amino acids. Germline values: CDR1 MNHEY, CDR2 SMNVEV (reference sequence). The CDR3 reads CAPKGWDNEKLFF. CDR3 nucleotide sequence: TGTGCTCCGAAGGGGTGGGATAATGAAAAACTGTTTTTT.

This sequence joins TRBV6-5 and TRBJ1-4; 8 positions match TRBD1. The V and J ends lost 0 bases and 5 bases, in that order; junction bases with no gene match: 2. The germline V gene has CDR1 MNHEY and CDR2 SVGAGI. CDR3 length: 15 residues. CDR3 sequence: CASSYSTGVNEKLFF. CDR3 sequence (DNA): TGTGCCAGCAGTTACTCGACAGGGGTGAATGAAAAACTGTTTTTT.

The rearrangement uses TRBV7-9 and TRBJ2-5, with a weak D call TRBD2 (6 bases). The CDR3 runs 12 residues. Germline V lookup: CDR1 SEHNR, CDR2 FQNEAQ (reference sequence). Trimming pared 4 bases from V and 3 bases from J, leaving 6 bases between. CDR3 amino acids: CASSWGEETQYF. CDR3 sequence (DNA): TGTGCCAGCAGCTGGGGGGAAGAGACCCAGTACTTC.

The rearrangement uses TRBV7-6 and TRBJ1-5, with D hard to call. CDR3 length: 15 amino acids. CDR1 and CDR2 (germline): SGHVS, FNYEAQ. Trimming removed 2 bases from V and 5 bases from J, with 13 bases in between. The CDR3 sequence is CASSLSAGTDQPQHF. The CDR3 DNA sequence: TGTGCCAGCAGCTTATCGGCAGGTACCGATCAGCCCCAGCATTTT.

The chain uses TRBV6-5 and TRBJ1-1, with unresolved D. From germline, CDR1 is MNHEY and CDR2 SVGAGI. The V end lost 4 bases, the J end lost 1 base, and 10 bases lay between the germline ends. This CDR3 is 14 amino acids long. This chain's CDR3 is CASSLSTRNTEAFF. CDR3 DNA sequence: TGTGCCAGCAGTTTATCTACCCGGAACACTGAAGCTTTCTTT.

This chain links TRBV4-3 with TRBJ1-2; 9 positions match TRBD1. CDR1 is LGHNA, CDR2 YSLEER, per germline. The CDR3 has 17 amino acids. V was pared by 0 bases and J by 4 bases, with 9 bases of the junction left unmatched. The CDR3 region is CASSQDRTGALSYGYTF. In DNA, the CDR3 is TGCGCCAGCAGCCAAGATCGGACAGGGGCACTCTCCTATGGCTACACCTTC.